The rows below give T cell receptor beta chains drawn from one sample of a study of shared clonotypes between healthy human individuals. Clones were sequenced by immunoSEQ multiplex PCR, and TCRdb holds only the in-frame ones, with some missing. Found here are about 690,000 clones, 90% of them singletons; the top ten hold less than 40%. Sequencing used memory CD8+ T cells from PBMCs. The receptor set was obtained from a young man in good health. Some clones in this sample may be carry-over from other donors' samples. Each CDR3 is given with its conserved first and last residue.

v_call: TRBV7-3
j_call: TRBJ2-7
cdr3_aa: CASSLTLGYEQYF

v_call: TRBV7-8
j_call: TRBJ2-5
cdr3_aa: CASRSGLWETQYF

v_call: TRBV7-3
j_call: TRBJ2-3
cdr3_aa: CASSSRLAGVVGGTDTQYF

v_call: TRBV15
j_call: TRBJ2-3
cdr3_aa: CATSAGLAVTDTQYF

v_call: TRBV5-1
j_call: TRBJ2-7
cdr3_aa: CASSSGTGTNEQYF

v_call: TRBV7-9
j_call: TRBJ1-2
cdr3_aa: CASSLTGGYTF

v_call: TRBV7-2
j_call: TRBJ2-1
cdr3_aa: CASSLWSSGRDEQFF

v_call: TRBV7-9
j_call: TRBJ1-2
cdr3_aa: CASSPGPASNYGYTF

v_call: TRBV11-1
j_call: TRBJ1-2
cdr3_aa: CASSLSGSYGYTF

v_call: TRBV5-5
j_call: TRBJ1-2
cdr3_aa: CASSFSAGQGSGGYTF

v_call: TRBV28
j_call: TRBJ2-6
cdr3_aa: CASTVGFSGANVLTF

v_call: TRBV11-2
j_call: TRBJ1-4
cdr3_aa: CASSPPGQGFLREKLFF

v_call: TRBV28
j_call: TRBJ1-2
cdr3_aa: CASMNSHHYGYTF

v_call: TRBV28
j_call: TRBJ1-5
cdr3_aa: CASSFLGTGNGNQPQHF

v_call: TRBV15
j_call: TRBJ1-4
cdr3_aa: CATSGRDSGNEKLFF

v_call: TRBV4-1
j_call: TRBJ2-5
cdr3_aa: CASSRSTGLYQETQYF

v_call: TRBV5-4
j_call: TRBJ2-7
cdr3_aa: CASSFRGAYEQYF

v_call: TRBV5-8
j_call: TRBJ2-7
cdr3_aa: CASSSRRGLSYEQYF

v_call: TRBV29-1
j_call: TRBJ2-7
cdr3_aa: CSVSGIGAYEQYF

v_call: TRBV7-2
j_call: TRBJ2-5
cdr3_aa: CASSPGRVEAQYF

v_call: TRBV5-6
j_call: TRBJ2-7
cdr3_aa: CASSLALSYEQYF

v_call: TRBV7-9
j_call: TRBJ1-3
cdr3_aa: CASSSGLDTIYF

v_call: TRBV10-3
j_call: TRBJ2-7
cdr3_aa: CAISETGQFSYEQYF

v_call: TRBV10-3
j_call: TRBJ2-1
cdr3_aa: CAISLSGTGDNEQFF